This TCR beta chain was captured by sequencing in a study of blood T cell repertoires in COVID-19. About the research overall: Sample material is recorded as cDNA or gDNA derived from T cells, B-cell-depleted T cells, or PBMCs.

Germline V gene data show CDR1 as SGHRS and CDR2 as YFSETQ. The CDR3 has 15 residues. V lost 0 bases and J 4 bases, leaving 13 bases between the germline ends. The cohort comprised adults aged about 18 to 90 years residing in around 25 US areas. Authors' methods: Cell counts per sample came from amplifying reference gene primers. Sequenced by immunoSEQ multiplex PCR; TCRdb stores in-frame clones only, minus some. Clone size and the V and J calls come from that table; the DNA yielded D and trimming. The table has roughly 300,000 clones, more than 85% seen once; the top ten hold 15% to 20%. Sequences were obtained from PBMCs or T cells enriched from blood (not recorded which). The chain uses TRBV5-1 and TRBJ1-1; D is ambiguous. This TCR came from a young woman who had recovered from COVID-19. In DNA, the CDR3 is TGCGCCAGCAGCTTGGATCGTCCGTTCGGCACTGAAGCTTTCTTT. It encodes CASSLDRPFGTEAFF.